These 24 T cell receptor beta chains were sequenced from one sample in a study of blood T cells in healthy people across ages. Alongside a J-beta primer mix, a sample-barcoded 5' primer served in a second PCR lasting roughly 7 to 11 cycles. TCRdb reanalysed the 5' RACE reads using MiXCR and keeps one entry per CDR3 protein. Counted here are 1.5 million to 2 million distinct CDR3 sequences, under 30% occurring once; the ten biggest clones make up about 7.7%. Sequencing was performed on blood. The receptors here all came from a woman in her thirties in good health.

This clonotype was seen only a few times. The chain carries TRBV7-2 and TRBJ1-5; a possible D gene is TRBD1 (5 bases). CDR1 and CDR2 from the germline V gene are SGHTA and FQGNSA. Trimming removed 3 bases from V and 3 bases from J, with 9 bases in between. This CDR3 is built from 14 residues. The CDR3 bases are TGTGCCAGCAGCTTCCAGGGTTTCAATCAGCCCCAGCATTTT. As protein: CASSFQGFNQPQHF.

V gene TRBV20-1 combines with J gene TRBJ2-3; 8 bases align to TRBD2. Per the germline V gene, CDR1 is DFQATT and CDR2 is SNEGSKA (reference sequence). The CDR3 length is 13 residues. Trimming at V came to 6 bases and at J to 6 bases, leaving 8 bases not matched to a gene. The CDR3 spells CSARIAGLDTQYF. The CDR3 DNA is TGCAGTGCAAGGATAGCGGGGTTGGATACGCAGTATTTT.

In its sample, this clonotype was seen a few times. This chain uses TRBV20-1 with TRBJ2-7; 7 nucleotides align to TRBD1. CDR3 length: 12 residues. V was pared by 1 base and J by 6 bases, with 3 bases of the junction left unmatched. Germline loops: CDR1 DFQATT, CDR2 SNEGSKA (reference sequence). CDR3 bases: TGCAGTGCTAGAGTAACAGGGGTCGAGCAGTACTTC. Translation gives CSARVTGVEQYF.

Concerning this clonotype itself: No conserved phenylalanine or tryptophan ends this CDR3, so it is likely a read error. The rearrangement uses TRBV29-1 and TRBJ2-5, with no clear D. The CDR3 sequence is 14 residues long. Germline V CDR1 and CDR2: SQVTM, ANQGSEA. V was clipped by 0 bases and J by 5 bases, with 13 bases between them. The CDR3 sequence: CSVEDGVRLETQYV. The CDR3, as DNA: TGCAGCGTTGAAGATGGTGTGAGGTTGGAGACCCAGTACGTC.

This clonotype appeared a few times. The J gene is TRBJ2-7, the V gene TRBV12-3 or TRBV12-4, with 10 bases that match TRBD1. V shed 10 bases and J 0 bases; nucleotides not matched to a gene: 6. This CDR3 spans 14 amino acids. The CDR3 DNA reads TGTGCCACGCGACAGGGGGCCACCTCCTACGAGCAGTACTTC. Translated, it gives CATRQGATSYEQYF.

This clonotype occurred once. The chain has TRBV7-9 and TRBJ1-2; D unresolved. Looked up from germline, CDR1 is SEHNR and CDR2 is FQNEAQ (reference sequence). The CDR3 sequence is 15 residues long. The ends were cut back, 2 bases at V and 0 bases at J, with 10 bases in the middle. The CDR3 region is CASSLSGPANYGYTF. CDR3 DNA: TGTGCCAGCAGCTTATCTGGGCCAGCTAACTATGGCTACACCTTC.

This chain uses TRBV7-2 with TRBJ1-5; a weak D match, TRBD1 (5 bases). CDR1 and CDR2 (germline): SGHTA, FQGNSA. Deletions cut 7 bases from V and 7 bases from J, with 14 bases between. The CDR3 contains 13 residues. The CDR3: CASTPREGQPQHF. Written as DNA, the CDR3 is TGTGCCAGCACCCCCAGGGAGGGCCAGCCCCAGCATTTT.

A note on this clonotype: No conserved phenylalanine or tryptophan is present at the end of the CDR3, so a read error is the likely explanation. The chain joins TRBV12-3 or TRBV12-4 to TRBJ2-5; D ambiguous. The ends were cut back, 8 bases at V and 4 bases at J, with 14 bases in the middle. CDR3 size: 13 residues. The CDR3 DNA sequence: TGTGCCAGCTCTCCCCCGGAAGCAGAGACCCAGTACATC. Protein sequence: CASSPPEAETQYI.

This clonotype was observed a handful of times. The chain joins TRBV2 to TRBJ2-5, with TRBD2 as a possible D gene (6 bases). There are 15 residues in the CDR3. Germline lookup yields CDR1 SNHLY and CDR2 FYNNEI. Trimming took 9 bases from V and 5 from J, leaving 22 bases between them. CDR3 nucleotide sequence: TGTGCCAGTAAAATCGGGACTCCCGGTGGGGAGACCCAGTACTTC. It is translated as CASKIGTPGGETQYF.

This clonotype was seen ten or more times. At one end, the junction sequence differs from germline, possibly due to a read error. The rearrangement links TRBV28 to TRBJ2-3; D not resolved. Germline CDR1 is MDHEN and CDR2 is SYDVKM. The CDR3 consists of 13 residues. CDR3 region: CASSLYSTDTQYF. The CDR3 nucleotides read TGTGCCAGCAGCTTATATAGCACAGATACGCAGTATTTT.

The CDR3 region is CASSLFSDYGYTF. The CDR3, as DNA: TGTGCCAGCAGTTTATTCTCCGACTATGGCTACACCTTC. This chain joins TRBV12-3 or TRBV12-4 and TRBJ1-2; D not certain. V dropped 2 bases and J dropped 3 bases, with 7 bases sitting between them. The CDR3 is 13 residues long.

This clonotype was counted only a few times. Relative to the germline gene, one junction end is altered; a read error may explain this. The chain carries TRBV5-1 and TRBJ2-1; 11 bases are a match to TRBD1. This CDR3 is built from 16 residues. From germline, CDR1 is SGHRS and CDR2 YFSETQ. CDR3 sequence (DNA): TGCACCAGCAGCTTGGTAGCTTGGACAGGGGGCACTGAGCAGTTCTTC. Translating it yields CTSSLVAWTGGTEQFF.

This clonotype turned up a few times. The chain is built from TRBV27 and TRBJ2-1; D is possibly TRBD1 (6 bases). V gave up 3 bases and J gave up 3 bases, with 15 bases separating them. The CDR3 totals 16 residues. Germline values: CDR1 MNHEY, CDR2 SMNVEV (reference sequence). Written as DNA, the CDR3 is TGTGCCAGCAGTTTCCTCAGGACAGACCGCTACAATGAGCAGTTCTTC. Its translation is CASSFLRTDRYNEQFF.

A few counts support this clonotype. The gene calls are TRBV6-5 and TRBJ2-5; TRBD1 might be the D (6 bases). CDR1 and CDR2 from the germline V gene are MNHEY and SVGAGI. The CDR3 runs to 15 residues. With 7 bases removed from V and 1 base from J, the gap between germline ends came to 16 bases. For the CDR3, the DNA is TGTGCCAGCACCCAAAGTAGGGGGTTCCAAGAGACCCAGTACTTC. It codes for CASTQSRGFQETQYF.

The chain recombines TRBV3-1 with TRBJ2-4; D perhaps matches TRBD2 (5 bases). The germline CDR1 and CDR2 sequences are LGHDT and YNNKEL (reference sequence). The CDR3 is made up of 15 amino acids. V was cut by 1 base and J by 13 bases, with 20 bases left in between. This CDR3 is CASSQGSGPHREQYF. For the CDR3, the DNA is TGTGCCAGCAGCCAAGGGTCCGGACCCCATAGGGAGCAGTACTTC.

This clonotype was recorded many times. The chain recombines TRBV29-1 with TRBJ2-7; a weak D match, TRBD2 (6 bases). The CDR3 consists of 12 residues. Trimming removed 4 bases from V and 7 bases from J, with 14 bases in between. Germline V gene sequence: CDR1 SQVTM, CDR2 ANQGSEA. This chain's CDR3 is CSVGRGSGEQYF. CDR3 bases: TGCAGCGTTGGGCGGGGTTCGGGAGAGCAGTACTTC.

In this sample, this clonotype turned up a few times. CDR3: CSAPQAVAGGRNEQFF. In nucleotides, the CDR3 is TGCAGTGCTCCTCAGGCCGTGGCAGGAGGACGGAATGAGCAGTTCTTC. The V call is TRBV20-1, the J call TRBJ2-1, with D maybe TRBD2 (5 bases). Between the trimmed V and J ends, which lost 5 bases and 7 bases, there was a span of 24 bases. Germline loops: CDR1 DFQATT, CDR2 SNEGSKA (reference sequence). The CDR3 spans 16 residues.

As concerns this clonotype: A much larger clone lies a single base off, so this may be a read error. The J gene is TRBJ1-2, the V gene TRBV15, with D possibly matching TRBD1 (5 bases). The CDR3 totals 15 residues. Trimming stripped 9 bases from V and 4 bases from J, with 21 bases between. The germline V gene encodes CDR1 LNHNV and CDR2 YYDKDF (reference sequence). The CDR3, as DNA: TGTGCCACTGAGGGGACTCGGGGCAGTGGCTATGGCTACACCTTC. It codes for CATEGTRGSGYGYTF.

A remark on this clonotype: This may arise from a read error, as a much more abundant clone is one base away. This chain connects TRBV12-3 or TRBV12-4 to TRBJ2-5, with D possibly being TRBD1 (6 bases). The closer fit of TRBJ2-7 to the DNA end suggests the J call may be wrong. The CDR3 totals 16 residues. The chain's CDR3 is CASSPTQSQGSSEQYF. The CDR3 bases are TGTGCCAGCAGCCCCACGCAGAGCCAGGGGTCCTCCGAGCAGTACTTC.

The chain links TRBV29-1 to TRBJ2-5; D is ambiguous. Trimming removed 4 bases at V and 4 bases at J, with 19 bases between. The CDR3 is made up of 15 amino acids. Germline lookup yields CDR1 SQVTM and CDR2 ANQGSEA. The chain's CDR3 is CSVGFGSLSRETQYF. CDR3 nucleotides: TGCAGCGTTGGTTTTGGATCCTTATCCAGAGAGACCCAGTACTTC.

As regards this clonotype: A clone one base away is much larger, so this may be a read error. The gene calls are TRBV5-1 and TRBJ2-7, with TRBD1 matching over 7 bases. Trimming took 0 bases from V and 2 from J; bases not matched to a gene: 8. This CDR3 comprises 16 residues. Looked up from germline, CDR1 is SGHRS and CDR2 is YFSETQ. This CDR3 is CASSLDRGQRPYEQYF. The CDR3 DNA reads TGCGCCAGCAGCTTGGATAGGGGACAGAGGCCCTACGAGCAGTACTTC.

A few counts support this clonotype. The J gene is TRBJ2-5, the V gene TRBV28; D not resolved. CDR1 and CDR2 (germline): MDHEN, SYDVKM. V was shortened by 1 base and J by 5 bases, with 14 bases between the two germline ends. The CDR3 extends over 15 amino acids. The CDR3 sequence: CASSLSGPELETQYF. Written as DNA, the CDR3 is TGTGCCAGCAGTTTATCCGGCCCGGAGTTGGAGACCCAGTACTTC.

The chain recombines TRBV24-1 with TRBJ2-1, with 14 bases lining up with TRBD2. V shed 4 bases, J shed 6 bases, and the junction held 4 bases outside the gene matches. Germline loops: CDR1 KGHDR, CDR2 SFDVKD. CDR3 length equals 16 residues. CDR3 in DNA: TGTGCCACCAGTGACGAGACTAGCGGGAGGGGCAATGAGCAGTTCTTC. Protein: CATSDETSGRGNEQFF.

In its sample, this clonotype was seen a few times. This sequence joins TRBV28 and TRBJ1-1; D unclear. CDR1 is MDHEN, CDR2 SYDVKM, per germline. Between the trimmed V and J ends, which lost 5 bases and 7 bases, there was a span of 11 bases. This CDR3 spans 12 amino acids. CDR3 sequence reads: CASSRNSGEAFF. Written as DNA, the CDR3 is TGTGCCAGCAGTCGGAACAGCGGTGAAGCTTTCTTT.